The 21 T cell receptor beta chains reported below all come from one sample, sequenced in a study of blood T cell repertoires in COVID-19. Profiled with immunoSEQ multiplex PCR; TCRdb holds only in-frame clones, not every one. The sample consists of approximately 30,000 clones, approximately 88% of them appearing once. The specimen sequenced was peripheral blood. The origin of the receptors is a woman between 40 and 50 years old with active or convalescent COVID-19.

The chain carries TRBV9 and TRBJ2-2, with TRBD2 identical over 13 bases. Per the germline V gene, CDR1 is SGDLS and CDR2 is YYNGEE. The CDR3 loop spans 14 amino acids. Unmatched junction bases numbered 2, after V lost 7 bases and J lost 5 bases. CDR3 in DNA: TGTGCCAGCCAACTAGCGGGAGGGACCGGGGAGCTGTTTTTT. This gives the protein CASQLAGGTGELFF.

This chain connects TRBV10-3 to TRBJ2-2; perhaps TRBD1 as D (5 bases). The CDR3 extends over 14 amino acids. V was trimmed by 7 bases and J by 2 bases, leaving 11 bases between them. Germline-derived CDR1 and CDR2 are ENHRY and SYGVKD. CDR3 sequence (DNA): TGTGCCATCAAGCAGGGTGGAAACACCGGGGAGCTGTTTTTT. This sequence encodes CAIKQGGNTGELFF.

This clone was counted once. V usage is TRBV7-9 and J usage is TRBJ2-5; the match to TRBD2 covers 8 bases. The CDR3 is made up of 16 amino acids. V lost 1 base, J lost 0 bases, and 4 bases stayed unmatched. The germline gives CDR1 SEHNR, CDR2 FQNEAQ (reference sequence). CDR3 sequence: CASSLGPAGDQETQYF. The CDR3 nucleotides are TGTGCCAGCAGCTTAGGGCCAGCGGGAGACCAAGAGACCCAGTACTTC.

The chain uses TRBV29-1 and TRBJ1-5; 9 nucleotides align to TRBD1. This CDR3 is built from 13 residues. The germline gives CDR1 SQVTM, CDR2 ANQGSEA. Trimming took 6 bases from V and 6 from J; bases not matched to a gene: 6. CDR3 in amino acids: CSVGDRAGQPQHF. In DNA form, the CDR3 reads TGCAGCGTGGGGGACAGGGCAGGTCAGCCCCAGCATTTT.

This chain links TRBV19 with TRBJ2-1, with 7 bases aligning to TRBD1. Germline-derived CDR1 and CDR2 are LNHDA and SQIVND (reference sequence). Trimming removed 3 bases from V and 2 bases from J; junction bases left unmatched: 4. This CDR3 is built from 15 residues. The CDR3 nucleotides read TGTGCCAGTAGTATTGTACAGGGGACCTACAATGAGCAGTTCTTC. Translated, it gives CASSIVQGTYNEQFF.

The chain carries TRBV29-1 and TRBJ1-2, with D tentatively TRBD1 (5 bases). The germline CDR1 and CDR2 sequences are SQVTM and ANQGSEA. CDR3 size: 12 residues. The germline V and J ends were trimmed by 5 bases and 0 bases, with 7 bases remaining between them. In nucleotides, the CDR3 is TGCAGCGTTCGACAGACTAACTATGGCTACACCTTC. Translating it yields CSVRQTNYGYTF.

The chain links TRBV7-8 to TRBJ2-5; 9 nucleotides agree with TRBD2. The CDR3 has 17 residues. Trimming cost V 5 bases and J 2 bases; bases outside gene matches: 12. Germline V gene lookup returns CDR1 SGHVS and CDR2 FQNEAQ. DNA of the CDR3: TGTGCCAGCAGCCCCTCGATCGGCGGGGGGGGGCAAGAGACCCAGTACTTC. Translating it yields CASSPSIGGGGQETQYF.

This chain joins TRBV2 and TRBJ2-5; 11 nucleotides agree with TRBD2. V lost 4 bases and J lost 5; bases outside the gene matches: 9. Germline CDR1 is SNHLY and CDR2 is FYNNEI. This CDR3 has 16 residues. The CDR3 DNA reads as TGTGCCAGCAGTGTTAGCGGGAGGGCCGCCGGGGAGACCCAGTACTTC. It yields the protein CASSVSGRAAGETQYF.

The chain combines TRBV5-1 with TRBJ2-1; D not resolved. V dropped 0 bases and J dropped 10 bases, with 14 bases sitting between them. CDR3 size: 14 residues. Germline V gene lookup returns CDR1 SGHRS and CDR2 YFSETQ. The CDR3 region is CASSLGPPRSEQFF. For the CDR3, the DNA is TGCGCCAGCAGCTTGGGACCTCCTCGGAGCGAGCAGTTCTTC.

V gene TRBV6-5 combines with J gene TRBJ1-1; no definite D call. V was trimmed by 6 bases and J by 0 bases, leaving 11 bases between them. The germline gives CDR1 MNHEY, CDR2 SVGAGI. The CDR3 has 14 residues. CDR3 sequence: CASRLARMNTEAFF. The CDR3 coding sequence is TGTGCCAGCAGACTAGCAAGAATGAACACTGAAGCTTTCTTT.

This sequence joins TRBV7-2 and TRBJ2-7, with 12 positions matching TRBD2. This CDR3 is built from 16 residues. The germline V gene encodes CDR1 SGHTA and CDR2 FQGNSA. The V gene end was trimmed by 4 bases and the J gene end by 4 bases; junction bases not matched to a gene: 8. CDR3 coding DNA: TGTGCCAGCAGCTCCCGACTAGCGGGAGAGACGTACGAGCAGTACTTC. Translated: CASSSRLAGETYEQYF.

The chain recombines TRBV18 with TRBJ2-1, with 15 positions matching TRBD2. With 3 bases clipped from V and 6 bases from J, the junction kept 12 bases outside the gene matches. The germline CDR1 and CDR2 sequences are KGHSH and LQKENI. The CDR3 runs to 19 residues. CDR3 region: CASSPYRTSGRASINEQFF. The CDR3, as DNA: TGTGCCAGCTCACCCTATAGGACTAGCGGGAGGGCCTCCATCAATGAGCAGTTCTTC.

The rearrangement uses TRBV27 and TRBJ1-2; D is ambiguous. The germline V gene encodes CDR1 MNHEY and CDR2 SMNVEV (reference sequence). Trimming shortened V by 6 bases and J by 4 bases, and 18 bases separated the two germline ends. The CDR3 is made up of 15 amino acids. The CDR3 sequence is CASREFREEVYGYTF. The CDR3 DNA reads TGTGCCAGCAGGGAGTTTCGGGAGGAAGTCTATGGCTACACCTTC.

This chain joins TRBV28 and TRBJ1-5; 7 bases are shared with TRBD1. This CDR3 region has 13 residues. Germline V lookup: CDR1 MDHEN, CDR2 SYDVKM. The J segment lost 4 bases and the V segment lost 8 bases, leaving 5 bases of the junction unmatched. The CDR3 is CASGTDFNQPQHF. The DNA for the CDR3 is TGTGCCAGCGGGACAGATTTTAATCAGCCCCAGCATTTT.

The chain has TRBV7-9 and TRBJ2-5; 8 bases align to TRBD1. Germline assignment: CDR1 SEHNR and CDR2 FQNEAQ (reference sequence). This CDR3 is built from 16 residues. Trimming cost V 2 bases and J 3 bases; bases outside gene matches: 8. This CDR3 reads CASSLPRGQPEETQYF. For the CDR3, the DNA is TGTGCCAGCAGCTTACCCAGGGGGCAACCCGAAGAGACCCAGTACTTC.

On this clone itself: Its ends do not fully match the called genes, so a read error is possible. The V call is TRBV7-9, the J call TRBJ1-5; D perhaps matches TRBD1 (6 bases). CDR3 length: 14 amino acids. Germline values: CDR1 SEHNR, CDR2 FQNEAQ (reference sequence). In nucleotides, the CDR3 is TGTGCCAGCCAGGGCCAGGGGTTAAGTCAGTCCCAGCATTTT. Translated: CASQGQGLSQSQHF.

The chain couples TRBV5-1 to TRBJ2-1, with D possibly matching TRBD2 (5 bases). This CDR3 is 13 amino acids long. V lost 3 bases to trimming and J lost 5 bases, with 9 bases between them. Germline V gives CDR1 SGHRS, CDR2 YFSETQ. The CDR3 sequence is CASSSPGNNEQFF. The CDR3 nucleotides are TGCGCCAGCAGCTCTCCGGGGAACAATGAGCAGTTCTTC. The full variable domain, completed using reference TRBV5-1 and TRBJ2-1, is KAGVTQTPRYLIKTRGQQVTLSCSPISGHRSVSWYQQTPGQGLQFLFEYFSETQRNKGNFPGRFSGRQFSNSRSEMNVSTLELGDSALYLCASSSPGNNEQFFGPGTRLTVL.

The V call is TRBV24-1, the J call TRBJ2-3, with D uncertain. The germline V gene encodes CDR1 KGHDR and CDR2 SFDVKD. V shed 4 bases and J shed 1 base, with 11 bases lying between them. This CDR3 region has 15 residues. CDR3: CATSEVAERTDTQYF. In DNA, the CDR3 is TGTGCCACCAGTGAGGTCGCAGAACGCACAGATACGCAGTATTTT.

V gene TRBV4-2 combines with J gene TRBJ2-7, with a tentative D call TRBD2 (5 bases). V was trimmed by 1 base and J by 1 base, leaving 8 bases between them. The CDR3 extends over 14 amino acids. Germline values: CDR1 LGHNA, CDR2 YNFKEQ. As DNA, the CDR3 is TGTGCCAGCAGCCAAGCACTAGGGTCCTACGAGCAGTACTTC. This gives the protein CASSQALGSYEQYF.

This clone was counted between two and nine times. The chain has TRBV19 and TRBJ1-4; no definite D call. The germline V and J ends were trimmed by 8 bases and 6 bases, with 16 bases remaining between them. The CDR3 sequence is 14 residues long. Per germline, CDR1 LNHDA and CDR2 SQIVND (reference sequence). The CDR3 nucleotides are TGTGCCAGTCGTGTTGATCCGGCGGATGAAAAACTGTTTTTT. Translated: CASRVDPADEKLFF.

The chain joins TRBV29-1 to TRBJ1-6; D is perhaps TRBD1 (6 bases). Germline V gene lookup returns CDR1 SQVTM and CDR2 ANQGSEA. The CDR3 has 14 residues. Trimming pared 5 bases from V and 5 bases from J, leaving 13 bases between. The CDR3 loop reads CSVRVDRDNSPLHF. CDR3 bases: TGCAGCGTTCGCGTGGACAGAGATAATTCACCCCTCCACTTT.